The 19 T cell receptor beta chains presented below share a single source sample, sequenced in a study of cytomegalovirus exposure and HLA in healthy donors. With 60 Vbeta and 13 Jbeta primers, the PCR was carried out. Profiled with immunoSEQ multiplex PCR; TCRdb holds only in-frame clones, not every one. The sample comprises approximately 74,000 clones, around three quarters of which are singletons, and less than 8% rests with the top ten. Sequencing was done on a sample of PBMCs. These receptors all come from a woman in her 40s in good health and CMV-seronegative.

V usage is TRBV27 and J usage is TRBJ2-2; possibly TRBD1 for D (6 bases). The V gene's germline CDR1 is MNHEY and CDR2 SMNVEV (reference sequence). The CDR3 consists of 16 residues. Trimming pared 7 bases from V and 5 bases from J, leaving 20 bases between. The CDR3 loop is CASKGVDPWGTGELFF. The CDR3 coding sequence is TGTGCCAGCAAGGGGGTGGATCCCTGGGGGACCGGGGAGCTGTTTTTT.

The chain recombines TRBV18 with TRBJ1-5, with a weak D call TRBD1 (5 bases). Trimming shortened V by 8 bases and J by 5 bases, and 10 bases separated the two germline ends. The CDR3 consists of 12 residues. CDR1 KGHSH and CDR2 LQKENI come from the germline V gene. CDR3 sequence (DNA): TGTGCCAGCGCCAGGGAAGATCAGCCCCAGCATTTT. It specifies CASAREDQPQHF.

This clone has only a few counts. This chain links TRBV6-1 with TRBJ1-5, with D tentatively TRBD1 (5 bases). Between the trimmed V and J ends, which lost 3 bases and 2 bases, there was a span of 5 bases. The CDR3 spans 13 residues. Germline values: CDR1 MNHNS, CDR2 SASEGT. DNA of the CDR3: TGTGCCAGCAGTGACAGGGGCAATCAGCCCCAGCATTTT. This encodes CASSDRGNQPQHF.

This clone occurred a few times. The chain has TRBV18 and TRBJ1-1, with a possible D match to TRBD1 (5 bases). V gave up 2 bases and J gave up 1 base, with 5 bases separating them. Germline CDR1 KGHSH, CDR2 LQKENI. CDR3 size: 13 residues. The CDR3 nucleotides are TGTGCCAGCTCACCAGGGGCGAACACTGAAGCTTTCTTT. Protein product: CASSPGANTEAFF.

The chain uses TRBV28 and TRBJ2-7; 7 bases are shared with TRBD2. The trim removed 5 bases at V and 5 bases at J, leaving 15 bases unmatched. The germline gives CDR1 MDHEN, CDR2 SYDVKM. The CDR3 has 16 residues. The CDR3, as DNA: TGTGCCAGCAGTCCCTATCGCGGGGGTATGGGGGACGAGCAGTACTTC. It yields the protein CASSPYRGGMGDEQYF.

This chain connects TRBV5-1 to TRBJ2-3, with unresolved D. This CDR3 contains 15 residues. V was trimmed by 5 bases and J by 2 bases, leaving 15 bases between them. CDR1 is SGHRS, CDR2 YFSETQ, per germline. CDR3 sequence reads: CASSLNPRYTDTQYF. The CDR3, as DNA: TGCGCCAGCAGTTTAAATCCCAGATACACAGATACGCAGTATTTT. The full variable domain, its missing parts supplied by reference TRBV5-1 and TRBJ2-3, is KAGVTQTPRYLIKTRGQQVTLSCSPISGHRSVSWYQQTPGQGLQFLFEYFSETQRNKGNFPGRFSGRQFSNSRSEMNVSTLELGDSALYLCASSLNPRYTDTQYFGPGTRLTVL.

The chain links TRBV12-2 to TRBJ2-5; the D segment call TRBD1 is taken from the table without a DNA check. TRBV12-2 is a documented pseudogene. The CDR3 has 13 residues. For the CDR3, the DNA is TGTGCCTACACAGGGGGGAAACAAGAGACCCAGTACTTC. Amino acid sequence: CAYTGGKQETQYF.

The J gene is TRBJ2-1, the V gene TRBV7-2; 10 bases fit TRBD2. V gave up 5 bases and J gave up 6 bases; unmatched junction bases: 7. The CDR3 spans 15 residues. Germline CDR1 reads SGHTA; CDR2 reads FQGNSA. In nucleotides, the CDR3 is TGTGCCAGCAGCGTTTCTAGCGGGGGCCCCAATGAGCAGTTCTTC. It translates to CASSVSSGGPNEQFF.

The chain has TRBV29-1 and TRBJ1-1, with no clear D. CDR3 length: 11 residues. Per the germline V gene, CDR1 is SQVTM and CDR2 is ANQGSEA. V gave up 6 bases and J gave up 7 bases, with 12 bases separating them. CDR3 nucleotides: TGCAGCGTGCCCGGGATTGATGAAGCTTTCTTT. It codes for CSVPGIDEAFF.

This clone was seen a few times. The chain couples TRBV4-1 to TRBJ2-1; 7 bases fit TRBD2. Per germline, CDR1 MGHRA and CDR2 YSYEKL. The junction had 10 bases not matched to a gene; V was cut back by 7 bases and J by 7 bases. The CDR3 covers 14 residues. The CDR3 DNA follows: TGCGCCAGCAACCCCAGCGGGGCAGCGAATGAGCAGTTCTTC. This gives the protein CASNPSGAANEQFF.

V and J are TRBV5-1 and TRBJ2-2, with TRBD1 as a possible D gene (5 bases). CDR1 SGHRS and CDR2 YFSETQ come from the germline V gene. Trimming cost V 4 bases and J 1 base, with 11 bases left between them. CDR3 size: 15 residues. The CDR3 loop is CASSQTGMNTGELFF. The CDR3 DNA follows: TGCGCCAGCAGCCAAACAGGAATGAACACCGGGGAGCTGTTTTTT.

The gene calls are TRBV27 and TRBJ1-2, with no clear D. This CDR3 has 15 residues. The germline V gene encodes CDR1 MNHEY and CDR2 SMNVEV (reference sequence). The V gene lost 8 bases and the J gene lost 0 bases, with 16 bases spanning the gap. CDR3 region: CASGPMLLTNYGYTF. CDR3 bases: TGTGCCAGCGGCCCGATGCTCTTGACTAACTATGGCTACACCTTC.

This clone was picked up a small number of times. This chain joins TRBV9 and TRBJ1-5, with 9 bases that match TRBD1. V was clipped by 3 bases and J by 8 bases; unmatched bases: 9. The CDR3 totals 15 residues. CDR1 SGDLS and CDR2 YYNGEE come from the germline V gene. The CDR3 DNA is TGTGCCAGCAGCGGCTACGGGACAGGGACGGAGCCCCAGCATTTT. Protein: CASSGYGTGTEPQHF.

The DNA for the CDR3 is TGTGCCAGCAGTTCCCAGGGAGATACGCAGTATTTT. Amino acid sequence: CASSSQGDTQYF. V usage is TRBV28 and J usage is TRBJ2-3; D might be TRBD1 (5 bases). The CDR3 consists of 12 residues. CDR1 MDHEN and CDR2 SYDVKM come from the germline V gene. Trimming took 4 bases from V and 5 from J, leaving 7 bases between them.

This clone came up once. This rearrangement joins TRBV15 to TRBJ2-4; 14 bases agree with TRBD2. Germline CDR1 LNHNV, CDR2 YYDKDF (reference sequence). The V and J ends lost 9 bases and 3 bases, in that order; junction bases with no gene match: 13. The CDR3 length is 18 residues. In DNA, the CDR3 is TGTGCCACAAACAACGGGACTAGCGGGGGAAATAACAAAAACATTCAGTACTTC. This gives the protein CATNNGTSGGNNKNIQYF.

This rearrangement joins TRBV7-9 to TRBJ1-2; TRBD1 agrees at 7 bases. The junction had 11 bases not matched to a gene; V was cut back by 5 bases and J by 8 bases. In germline, CDR1 is SEHNR, CDR2 FQNEAQ (reference sequence). This CDR3 is built from 14 residues. The CDR3 reads CASSPINTGAGYTF. CDR3 nucleotide sequence: TGTGCCAGCAGCCCGATCAATACAGGGGCGGGCTACACCTTC.

The chain uses TRBV4-1 and TRBJ2-3; 8 nucleotides align to TRBD1. After removal of 2 bases from V and 4 bases from J, the junction contained 5 bases not matched to a gene. The CDR3 loop spans 15 amino acids. Germline V gene sequence: CDR1 MGHRA, CDR2 YSYEKL. CDR3 in amino acids: CASSQPDRVADTQYF. The DNA for the CDR3 is TGCGCCAGCAGCCAACCGGACAGGGTTGCAGATACGCAGTATTTT.

The chain has TRBV4-2 and TRBJ1-2, with TRBD1 as a possible D gene (6 bases). The CDR3 spans 16 residues. Trimming took 3 bases from V and 5 from J, leaving 19 bases between them. Germline loops: CDR1 LGHNA, CDR2 YNFKEQ. Written as DNA, the CDR3 is TGTGCCAGCAGCCAGGAATTCGGAGGGGGGGTATATGGCTACACCTTC. It specifies CASSQEFGGGVYGYTF.

This clone was observed once. The rearrangement uses TRBV11-3 and TRBJ2-7; D perhaps matches TRBD2 (6 bases). Germline V gene data show CDR1 as SGHNT and CDR2 as YENEEA. The CDR3 has 13 amino acids. Trimming took 4 bases from V and 1 from J, leaving 8 bases between them. The CDR3 DNA reads as TGTGCCAGCAGCTCTGGACTATCCTACGAGCAGTACTTC. Amino acid sequence: CASSSGLSYEQYF. The full variable domain, its missing parts supplied by reference TRBV11-3 and TRBJ2-7, is EAGVVQSPRYKIIEKKQPVAFWCNPISGHNTLYWYLQNLGQGPELLIRYENEEAVDDSQLPKDRFSAERLKGVDSTLKIQPAELGDSAVYLCASSSGLSYEQYFGPGTRLTVT.